What follows are 21 T cell receptor beta chains derived from one specimen sequenced in a study of blood T cell repertoires in COVID-19 (dated by TCRdb to the early 2020s). Library preparation used the immunoSEQ multiplex PCR assay. Drawn from immuneACCESS, this table holds only the in-frame rearrangements with V and J called that TCRdb kept. Clones are partly lost; checked studies trace under half to an unresolved V gene and leave the rest unexplained. The sample yields more than 95,000 clones; about nine tenths were counted once. The ten largest clones capture more than 6% of the sample. Sequences were obtained from peripheral blood. These receptors were taken from a human donor in a cohort sampled during active COVID-19.

The chain couples TRBV19 to TRBJ2-3, with 14 bases identical to TRBD2. V shed 10 bases, J shed 2 bases, and the junction held 17 bases outside the gene matches. This CDR3 spans 19 amino acids. The germline CDR1 and CDR2 sequences are LNHDA and SQIVND (reference sequence). The CDR3 spells CATSKGLAGGLLITDTQYF. CDR3 nucleotides: TGTGCCACTTCGAAAGGACTAGCGGGGGGCCTACTTATCACAGATACGCAGTATTTT.

This clone occurred once. The V gene is TRBV28, the J gene TRBJ2-3; 9 bases are shared with TRBD2. V trimming: 8 bases; J trimming: 2 bases; junction bases outside the gene matches: 14. This CDR3 is built from 17 residues. From germline, CDR1 is MDHEN and CDR2 SYDVKM. Here the CDR3 DNA reads TGTGCCAGCGGATTTAGCGGGAGTCGGTCCCTCACAGATACGCAGTATTTT. It specifies CASGFSGSRSLTDTQYF.

This clone was seen only once. The chain recombines TRBV6-5 with TRBJ2-7; possibly TRBD1 for D (6 bases). With 7 bases removed from V and 3 bases from J, the gap between germline ends came to 13 bases. The V gene's germline CDR1 is MNHEY and CDR2 SVGAGI. The CDR3 spans 13 residues. The CDR3: CASTGTPNYEQYF. CDR3 bases: TGTGCCAGCACCGGGACACCCAACTACGAGCAGTACTTC.

V usage is TRBV11-1 and J usage is TRBJ2-3; D call uncertain. Germline V CDR1 and CDR2: SGHAT, FQDESV (reference sequence). V lost 1 base, J lost 1 base, and 9 bases lay in between. The CDR3 contains 15 residues. CDR3 residues: CASSLEDTRTDTQYF. The CDR3 DNA reads TGTGCCAGCAGCTTAGAAGACACCCGCACAGATACGCAGTATTTT.

The J gene is TRBJ2-2, the V gene TRBV4-2; D unclear. The V gene lost 2 bases and the J gene lost 0 bases, with 7 bases spanning the gap. The CDR3 loop spans 15 amino acids. Germline CDR1 is LGHNA and CDR2 is YNFKEQ. CDR3 protein: CASSQPAANTGELFF. As DNA, the CDR3 is TGTGCCAGCAGCCAACCCGCGGCGAACACCGGGGAGCTGTTTTTT.

The V call is TRBV28, the J call TRBJ2-4; possible D gene TRBD2, 6 bases. This CDR3 has 18 residues. Germline assignment: CDR1 MDHEN and CDR2 SYDVKM. Trimming cost V 1 base and J 0 bases, with 16 bases left between them. CDR3 sequence: CASSLFTGTYGAKNIQYF. CDR3 in DNA: TGTGCCAGCAGTTTATTTACCGGGACTTACGGAGCCAAAAACATTCAGTACTTC. Together with reference TRBV28 and TRBJ2-4, the CDR3 gives the full variable domain: DVKVTQSSRYLVKRTGEKVFLECVQDMDHENMFWYRQDPGLGLRLIYFSYDVKMKEKGDIPEGYSVSREKKERFSLILESASTNQTSMYLCASSLFTGTYGAKNIQYFGAGTRLSVL.

The J gene is TRBJ2-5, the V gene TRBV5-6; 9 bases fit TRBD1. This CDR3 has 14 residues. The germline gives CDR1 SGHDT, CDR2 YYEEEE. V dropped 3 bases and J dropped 7; count of bases not matched to a gene: 7. For the CDR3, the DNA is TGTGCCAGCAGCTCTACAGGGGGCGCGGGGACCCAGTACTTC. It is translated as CASSSTGGAGTQYF.

The V and J genes are TRBV6-5 and TRBJ2-7, with 8 bases that match TRBD2. With V trimmed by 5 bases and J by 4 bases, 10 bases remained unmatched. The germline V gene encodes CDR1 MNHEY and CDR2 SVGAGI. The CDR3 covers 15 residues. CDR3 in amino acids: CASSPQAGAGYEQYF. The CDR3 region has the DNA TGTGCCAGCAGTCCGCAAGCGGGAGCCGGATACGAGCAGTACTTC.

The rearrangement joins TRBV5-4 to TRBJ2-5; TRBD2 agrees at 12 bases. Germline V gene lookup returns CDR1 SGHNT and CDR2 YYREEE (reference sequence). The CDR3 extends over 16 amino acids. Unmatched junction bases numbered 7, after V lost 4 bases and J lost 3 bases. This CDR3 reads CASSPTLAGGKETQYF. The CDR3 region has the DNA TGTGCCAGCAGCCCTACCCTAGCGGGAGGGAAAGAGACCCAGTACTTC.

The genes are TRBV6-5 and TRBJ1-2, with 10 bases lining up with TRBD1. Germline assignment: CDR1 MNHEY and CDR2 SVGAGI. This CDR3 region has 12 residues. The J segment lost 7 bases and the V segment lost 7 bases, leaving 3 bases of the junction unmatched. The CDR3 DNA is TGTGCCAGCACCGGGACAGGGGCTGGCTACACCTTC. Residues: CASTGTGAGYTF.

This chain joins TRBV6-5 and TRBJ1-1, with D unresolved. The V end was cut by 7 bases, the J end by 1 base, with 13 bases between. The CDR3 is made up of 14 amino acids. Germline CDR1 is MNHEY and CDR2 is SVGAGI. This CDR3 is CASIPDGTNTEAFF. The CDR3 region has the DNA TGTGCCAGCATCCCCGATGGCACGAACACTGAAGCTTTCTTT.

The chain is built from TRBV2 and TRBJ2-5; 7 bases are shared with TRBD1. V trimming: 4 bases; J trimming: 2 bases; junction bases outside the gene matches: 4. There are 14 residues in the CDR3. The germline V gene encodes CDR1 SNHLY and CDR2 FYNNEI. CDR3: CASSAGQIQETQYF. DNA of the CDR3: TGTGCCAGCAGTGCGGGACAGATACAAGAGACCCAGTACTTC.

V usage is TRBV11-3 and J usage is TRBJ1-1; D not resolved. Trimming removed 5 bases at V and 11 bases at J, with 15 bases between. This CDR3 spans 12 amino acids. Germline V gene lookup returns CDR1 SGHNT and CDR2 YENEEA. This chain's CDR3 is CASSLQDFAAFF. In DNA form, the CDR3 reads TGTGCCAGCAGCCTTCAAGACTTCGCGGCTTTCTTT.

The chain uses TRBV21-1 and TRBJ2-7; the table gives TRBD1 as D, unverified against the DNA. TRBV21-1 is deemed a pseudogene. This CDR3 is built from 17 residues. DNA for the CDR3: TGTGCCAGCAGCAAAGCTGCACGGGACAGGGGCCCCCCCGAGCAGTACTTC. Protein: CASSKAARDRGPPEQYF.

The chain uses TRBV12-3 or TRBV12-4 and TRBJ1-1; 7 bases map to TRBD1. The trim removed 5 bases at V and 7 bases at J, leaving 4 bases unmatched. This CDR3 spans 12 amino acids. In DNA form, the CDR3 reads TGTGCCAGCAGTCAACAGGGGATTGAAGCTTTCTTT. This translates into CASSQQGIEAFF.

V usage is TRBV6-5 and J usage is TRBJ1-1; D not certain. CDR3 length equals 11 residues. Trimming stripped 6 bases from V and 5 bases from J, with 7 bases between. Looked up from germline, CDR1 is MNHEY and CDR2 is SVGAGI. CDR3 loop: CASRATTEAFF. The CDR3 DNA sequence: TGTGCCAGCAGGGCCACAACTGAAGCTTTCTTT.

V and J are TRBV29-1 and TRBJ2-7; 7 bases agree with TRBD1. The CDR3 contains 13 residues. Germline values: CDR1 SQVTM, CDR2 ANQGSEA. V gave up 6 bases and J gave up 1 base; unmatched junction bases: 6. The CDR3: CSVSRTGSYEQYF. The CDR3 DNA follows: TGCAGCGTCTCCCGGACAGGATCCTACGAGCAGTACTTC.

V usage is TRBV19 and J usage is TRBJ1-2; TRBD1 matches 9 bases. Germline values: CDR1 LNHDA, CDR2 SQIVND (reference sequence). Trimming at V came to 8 bases and at J to 5 bases, leaving 9 bases not matched to a gene. The CDR3 runs 14 residues. The CDR3 loop is CASGPRTGDYGYTF. Written as DNA, the CDR3 is TGTGCCAGTGGCCCCCGGACAGGGGATTATGGCTACACCTTC.

The chain is built from TRBV25-1 and TRBJ2-7; TRBD2 matches 10 bases. J gave up 3 bases and V 5 bases, and 7 bases lay outside the gene matches. CDR1 is MGHDK and CDR2 is SYGVNS in the germline V gene. This CDR3 contains 15 residues. CDR3 coding DNA: TGTGCCAGCAGTCGCCCTGGACTAGCGGTCTACGAGCAGTACTTC. Translation gives CASSRPGLAVYEQYF.

This clone showed up just once. The rearrangement links TRBV24-1 to TRBJ2-5, with D possibly TRBD1 on 5 matching bases. The V end was cut by 6 bases, the J end by 5 bases, with 15 bases between. This CDR3 has 14 amino acids. CDR1 and CDR2 from the germline V gene are KGHDR and SFDVKD. Written as DNA, the CDR3 is TGTGCCACCAGTACAGGATGGGATGCGGAGACCCAGTACTTC. Amino acid sequence: CATSTGWDAETQYF.

The chain combines TRBV12-3 or TRBV12-4 with TRBJ2-7; D not resolved. This CDR3 comprises 12 residues. Trimming shortened V by 2 bases and J by 12 bases, and 14 bases separated the two germline ends. In DNA form, the CDR3 reads TGTGCCAGCAGTTTAACCGTAATGACTGTGTACTTC. Translating gives CASSLTVMTVYF.